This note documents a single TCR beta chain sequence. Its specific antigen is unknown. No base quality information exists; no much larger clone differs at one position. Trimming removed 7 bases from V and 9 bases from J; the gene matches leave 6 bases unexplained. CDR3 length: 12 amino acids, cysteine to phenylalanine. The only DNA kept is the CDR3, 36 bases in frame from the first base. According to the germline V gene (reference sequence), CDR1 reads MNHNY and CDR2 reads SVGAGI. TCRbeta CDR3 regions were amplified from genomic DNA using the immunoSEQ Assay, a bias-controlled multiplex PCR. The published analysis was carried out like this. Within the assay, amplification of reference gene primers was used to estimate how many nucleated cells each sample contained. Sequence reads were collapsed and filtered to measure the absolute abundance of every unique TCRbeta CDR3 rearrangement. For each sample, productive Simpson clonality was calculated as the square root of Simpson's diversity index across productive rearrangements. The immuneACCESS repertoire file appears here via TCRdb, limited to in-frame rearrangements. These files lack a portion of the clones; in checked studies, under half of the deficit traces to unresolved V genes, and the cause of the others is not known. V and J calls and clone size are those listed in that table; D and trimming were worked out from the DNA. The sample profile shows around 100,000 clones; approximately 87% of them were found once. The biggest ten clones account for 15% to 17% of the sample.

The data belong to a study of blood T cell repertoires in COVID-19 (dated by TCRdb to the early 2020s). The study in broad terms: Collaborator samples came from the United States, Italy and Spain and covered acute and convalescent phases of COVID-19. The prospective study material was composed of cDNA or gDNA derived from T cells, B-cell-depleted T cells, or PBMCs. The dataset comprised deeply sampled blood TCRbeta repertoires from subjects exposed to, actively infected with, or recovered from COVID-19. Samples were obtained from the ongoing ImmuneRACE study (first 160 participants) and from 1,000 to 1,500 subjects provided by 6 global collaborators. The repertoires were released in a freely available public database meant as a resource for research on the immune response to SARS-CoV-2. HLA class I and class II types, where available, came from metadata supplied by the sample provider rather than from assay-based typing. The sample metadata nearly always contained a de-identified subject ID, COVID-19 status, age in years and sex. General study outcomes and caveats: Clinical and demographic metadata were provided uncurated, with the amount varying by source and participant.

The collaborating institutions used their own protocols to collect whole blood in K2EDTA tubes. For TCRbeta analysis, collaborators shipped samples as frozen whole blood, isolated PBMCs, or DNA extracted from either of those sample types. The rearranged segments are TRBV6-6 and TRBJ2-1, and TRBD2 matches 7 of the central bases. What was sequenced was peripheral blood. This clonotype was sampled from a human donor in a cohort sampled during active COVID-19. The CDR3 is CASNRLAGEQFF. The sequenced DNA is TGTGCCAGCAACCGACTAGCCGGTGAGCAGTTCTTC.